This TCR beta chain was recorded in a study of blood T cell repertoires in COVID-19. Study details: The study drew acute and convalescent COVID-19 samples from the United States, Italy and Spain. PBMCs, B-cell-depleted T cells, or T cells were the source of the cDNA or gDNA that made up the material.

The CDR3 spans 14 residues. Germline V lookup: CDR1 KGHDR, CDR2 SFDVKD. V lost 4 bases and J lost 3, with 12 bases in between. Per the authors' pipeline: Nucleated cell counts were estimated from reference gene primer amplification. The assay was immunoSEQ multiplex PCR, and TCRdb's table has in-frame clones only and misses some. The D gene and trimming were derived from the DNA, and the V and J assignments and clone size from that table. Among around 150,000 clones listed, about 86% were seen once. V gene TRBV24-1 combines with J gene TRBJ2-7; tentative D call: TRBD1 (5 bases). The TCR originated in a man aged 65-85 years with acute or convalescent COVID-19. Sequenced material: peripheral blood. For the CDR3, the DNA is TGTGCCACCAGTGACCCCGGACATGACTACGAGCAGTACTTC. It translates to CATSDPGHDYEQYF.